This TCR beta chain was recorded in a study of identical twins. Whole-study results and caveats: The same donors were not followed; conclusions instead depended on cross-sectional statistical analysis.

The germline V gene encodes CDR1 SGHTA and CDR2 FQGNSA. The CDR3 covers 14 residues. The V end was cut by 1 base, the J end by 9 bases, with 13 bases between. TCRdb re-called the 5' RACE reads through MiXCR, storing one row per CDR3 protein. The sample includes under 900,000 distinct CDR3 sequences, around a sixth of them seen just once. This clonotype appeared a few times. What it binds is not known. This sample also appeared in a second study, on T cells expressing NK-cell markers. According to that study: Just one sequenced donor of eight was HCMV-seronegative, while seven were seropositive. Of the CD8+ T cells in more than five donors, about 1.0-7.0% belonged to dominant NKG2C+ clonotypes.

V usage is TRBV7-2 and J usage is TRBJ2-1; TRBD1 or TRBD2 may be the D gene (5 bases each). This receptor was obtained from a woman younger than 35 in good health. Specimen: PBMCs. CDR3 region: CASSLGGVSIEQFF. The CDR3 bases are TGTGCCAGCAGCTTAGGAGGGGTTTCAATTGAGCAGTTCTTC.